Detailed here is one T cell receptor beta chain. The source of the sample is a study of blood T cell repertoires in COVID-19. Clones were sequenced by immunoSEQ multiplex PCR, and TCRdb holds only the in-frame ones, with some missing. The sample yields approximately 180,000 clones, almost 80% seen once. The CDR3 loop spans 15 amino acids. Unmatched junction bases numbered 11, after V lost 3 bases and J lost 9 bases. Per germline, CDR1 SGHRS and CDR2 YFSETQ. The receptor comes from a woman in her 70s with acute or convalescent COVID-19. The gene calls are TRBV5-1 and TRBJ2-1; 8 nucleotides agree with TRBD2. The sequenced material came from peripheral blood. The chain's CDR3 is CASSSYPGGQVEQFF. As DNA, the CDR3 is TGCGCCAGCAGCTCCTACCCGGGGGGGCAGGTTGAGCAGTTCTTC.